The 12 T cell receptor beta chains reported below all come from one sample, sequenced in a study of blood T cell repertoires in COVID-19 (dated by TCRdb to about 2020). Library prep was done by the immunoSEQ multiplex PCR assay. The immuneACCESS repertoire file appears here via TCRdb, limited to in-frame rearrangements. These files lack a portion of the clones; in checked studies, under half of the deficit traces to unresolved V genes, and the cause of the others is not known. Across this sample there are some 200,000 clones, with 80% to 85% seen only once. 6.5% to 9.5% of the sample is taken by the ten largest. The sequencing sample was made of PBMCs or T cells enriched from blood (not recorded which). These receptors all stem from a man in his forties who had recovered from COVID-19.

The J gene is TRBJ1-5, the V gene TRBV7-2; TRBD1 matches 7 bases. The CDR3 sequence is 15 residues long. The V gene's germline CDR1 is SGHTA and CDR2 FQGNSA. After removal of 7 bases from V and 4 bases from J, the junction contained 10 bases not matched to a gene. CDR3 in DNA: TGTGCCAGCACACAGGGGTGGGCAGAGAATCAGCCCCAGCATTTT. Translation gives CASTQGWAENQPQHF.

V and J are TRBV27 and TRBJ2-7, with 8 bases identical to TRBD1. The V and J ends lost 0 bases and 2 bases, in that order; junction bases with no gene match: 6. Looked up from germline, CDR1 is MNHEY and CDR2 is SMNVEV (reference sequence). This CDR3 is built from 16 residues. The CDR3: CASSLSRTGKAYEQYF. CDR3 nucleotide sequence: TGTGCCAGCAGTTTATCGCGGACAGGGAAAGCCTACGAGCAGTACTTC.

The chain has TRBV6-5 and TRBJ2-7; 12 nucleotides match TRBD2. CDR1 and CDR2 (germline): MNHEY, SVGAGI. V shed 2 bases and J 3 bases; nucleotides not matched to a gene: 5. The CDR3 extends over 16 amino acids. The CDR3 DNA sequence: TGTGCCAGCAGTTACCGGGGACTAGCGGGTGACTACGAGCAGTACTTC. Amino acids: CASSYRGLAGDYEQYF.

V and J are TRBV28 and TRBJ1-2; TRBD1 is a possible D gene (6 bases). CDR3 length equals 15 residues. Germline V gene data show CDR1 as MDHEN and CDR2 as SYDVKM. Trimming took 6 bases from V and 2 from J, leaving 16 bases between them. The CDR3 DNA is TGTGCCAGCAGAAAAGACAGGACGTGGAACTATGGCTACACCTTC. Amino acids: CASRKDRTWNYGYTF.

This chain links TRBV7-2 with TRBJ2-1; 7 bases are shared with TRBD2. After removal of 8 bases from V and 8 bases from J, the junction contained 15 bases not matched to a gene. Germline assignment: CDR1 SGHTA and CDR2 FQGNSA. The CDR3 is 15 amino acids. CDR3 DNA: TGTGCCAGCCCACGGAGAGCGGGGTATTTCGATGAGCAGTTCTTC. It specifies CASPRRAGYFDEQFF.

This sequence joins TRBV2 and TRBJ1-3, with 8 bases identical to TRBD1. Germline CDR1 and CDR2: SNHLY and FYNNEI. The CDR3 sequence is 22 residues long. The V gene end was trimmed by 6 bases and the J gene end by 2 bases; junction bases not matched to a gene: 27. CDR3 loop: CASSGEGGLTGVGEGAGNTIYF. CDR3 coding DNA: TGTGCCAGCAGCGGCGAAGGAGGACTGACAGGGGTTGGGGAGGGCGCTGGAAACACCATATATTTT.

The chain links TRBV15 to TRBJ1-2; 8 positions match TRBD1. CDR1 is LNHNV and CDR2 is YYDKDF in the germline V gene (reference sequence). V trimming: 1 base; J trimming: 1 base; junction bases outside the gene matches: 2. The CDR3 has 15 amino acids. Here the CDR3 DNA reads TGTGCCACCAGCAGAGTGGACAGGGATAACTATGGCTACACCTTC. Translation: CATSRVDRDNYGYTF.

The J gene is TRBJ2-3, the V gene TRBV30; 8 nucleotides match TRBD2. V was clipped by 0 bases and J by 5 bases; unmatched bases: 7. Germline V gene data show CDR1 as GTSNPN and CDR2 as SVGIG (reference sequence). This CDR3 is 15 amino acids long. CDR3 DNA: TGTGCCTGGAGTGTAAGCAGCGGGGGAAAAGATACGCAGTATTTT. It codes for CAWSVSSGGKDTQYF.

V is TRBV18 and J is TRBJ1-3; D gene uncertain. V gave up 3 bases and J gave up 8 bases, with 11 bases separating them. Looked up from germline, CDR1 is KGHSH and CDR2 is LQKENI. This CDR3 region has 13 residues. Written as DNA, the CDR3 is TGTGCCAGCTCACCCAGTGGGAGAGACACCATATATTTT. Translated: CASSPSGRDTIYF.

A single count supports this clone. V usage is TRBV5-4 and J usage is TRBJ1-6; D not certain. In germline, CDR1 is SGHNT, CDR2 YYREEE (reference sequence). The CDR3 is 15 residues long. The V gene lost 0 bases and the J gene lost 7 bases, with 11 bases spanning the gap. CDR3 nucleotide sequence: TGTGCCAGCAGCTTGGTTAGCGCTATAAATTCACCCCTCCACTTT. Amino acid sequence: CASSLVSAINSPLHF.

The chain uses TRBV27 and TRBJ2-1, with a weak D call TRBD1 (5 bases). The CDR3 extends over 16 amino acids. V was clipped by 5 bases and J by 2 bases, with 16 bases between them. CDR1 is MNHEY and CDR2 is SMNVEV in the germline V gene (reference sequence). The CDR3 DNA sequence: TGTGCCAGCAGTGTCAGGGCCCCGTTTGCCTACAATGAGCAGTTCTTC. Amino acid sequence: CASSVRAPFAYNEQFF.

The chain has TRBV3-1 (or the pseudogene TRBV3-2) and TRBJ2-7; TRBD2 agrees at 11 bases. With 1 base clipped from V and 6 bases from J, the junction kept 5 bases outside the gene matches. Germline V gene lookup returns CDR1 LGHDT and CDR2 YNNKEL (reference sequence). This CDR3 is built from 15 residues. CDR3 in amino acids: CASSQVAGTSGEQYF. In DNA, the CDR3 is TGTGCCAGCAGCCAAGTTGCGGGGACTAGCGGCGAGCAGTACTTC.